This T cell receptor beta chain stems from a study of tumor-infiltrating lymphocytes in primary liver carcinoma. As for the study in general: Patients of both sexes were 30 to 69 years old.

Remarks on this clonotype: A much more abundant neighbour one base away suggests this may be a read error.

RNA and DNA were co-extracted from approximately 20-30 mg of unsorted bulk tissue. All tumor samples contained more than 75% viable tumor cells. A primer in the constant region served to generate TCR beta cDNA from 450 to 600 ng of total RNA. Generation of the TCR beta libraries relied on three nested multiplex PCR rounds using slightly modified ARM-PCR. The first two PCR rounds, approximately 10 cycles each, used TRBV1-TRBV30 forward primers and a C-beta reverse primer. TCRdb passed the multiplex PCR reads through MiXCR, listing each CDR3 protein once. This sample has more than 85,000 distinct CDR3 sequences, with around 80% found just once. This CDR3 has 15 amino acids. Germline trimming cut 9 bases from V and 2 bases from J; bases unmatched to any gene: 9. The V gene's germline CDR1 is KGHDR and CDR2 SFDVKD.

The sample consisted of liver tumor tissue from sampling region 3. Stated subset: tumor region T3, left-lateral pole. The rearrangement links TRBV24-1 to TRBJ2-3, with 8 bases fitting TRBD2. This receptor was identified in a man aged 40-50 years with primary liver carcinoma and hepatitis B virus infection. The CDR3 sequence is CATGSRREATDTQYF. The CDR3 nucleotides read TGTGCCACCGGAAGTCGGCGGGAGGCCACAGATACGCAGTATTTT.